A selection of T cell receptor beta chains follows, all from one sample in a study of technical replicates of blood from four donors. TCRdb's table, derived via immunoSEQ multiplex PCR, lists solely in-frame clones and lacks some. The sample includes 55,000 to 75,000 clones, 80% to 95% of them seen just once. Material: T cells isolated from PBMCs. The receptor set was obtained from a human donor in good health. Each CDR3 is given with its conserved first and last residue. D genes are given only for firm matches. For some rows the clone size is stated as once, few or many, or as a class when expanded; others skip it.

size | J | V | D | DNA | CDR3
NA | TRBJ2-5 | TRBV14 | NA | TGTGCCAGCAGCCCCCGCTCGGCGAAGGGGGAGACCCAGTACTTC | CASSPRSAKGETQYF
NA | TRBJ2-7 | TRBV18 | NA | TGTGCCAGCTCACCCTCCTTGACTAGAGGGTCCTACGAGCAGTACTTC | CASSPSLTRGSYEQYF
NA | TRBJ2-6 | TRBV27 | NA | TGTGCCAGCAAGTCTGTGAGCTCTGGGGCCAACGTCCTGACTTTC | CASKSVSSGANVLTF
NA | TRBJ1-3 | TRBV10-3 | NA | TGTGCCATCAGTTTTGACAGCTCTGGAAACACCATATATTTT | CAISFDSSGNTIYF
NA | TRBJ2-7 | TRBV6-5 | NA | TGTGCCAGCAGTTACTCGATAGGCCAGCGTGTCTACGAGCAGTACTTC | CASSYSIGQRVYEQYF
NA | TRBJ2-7 | TRBV27 | NA | TGTGCCAGCAGTTTACAGGATAACTCCTACGAGCAGTACTTC | CASSLQDNSYEQYF
once | TRBJ1-2 | TRBV29-1 | NA | TGCAGCGCCGGACCAGGGGACCTCTATGGCTACACCTTC | CSAGPGDLYGYTF
NA | TRBJ2-2 | TRBV7-3 | NA | TGTGCCAGCAGCTTCCTTTCGTCCGGGACCGGGGAGCTGTTTTTT | CASSFLSSGTGELFF
few | TRBJ2-1 | TRBV5-4 | NA | TGTGCCAGCAGCTTGGACGAGCGCGCCTACAATGAGCAGTTCTTC | CASSLDERAYNEQFF
few | TRBJ1-1 | TRBV2 | NA | TGTGCCAGCACGGTGCAGGGGTGGAGCACTGAAGCTTTCTTT | CASTVQGWSTEAFF
NA | TRBJ2-1 | TRBV7-2 | NA | TGTGCCAGCAGCTTAGTGGGCTTAGGTAACAATGAGCAGTTCTTC | CASSLVGLGNNEQFF
NA | TRBJ2-1 | TRBV11-3 | TRBD2 | TGTGCCAGCAGCTTAGGCGGGAGCTCCTACAATGAGCAGTTCTTC | CASSLGGSSYNEQFF
NA | TRBJ1-4 | TRBV30 | TRBD1 | TGTGCCTGGAGCCTAGACAGGGGGTCGAATGAAAAACTGTTTTTT | CAWSLDRGSNEKLFF
NA | TRBJ2-1 | TRBV5-1 | NA | TGCGCCAGCAGCTCCCCATCACGGGAAAGTGAGCAGTTCTTC | CASSSPSRESEQFF
NA | TRBJ2-5 | TRBV7-3 | NA | TGTGCCAGCAGCGGCAGGGGAAGGGGAGAGACCCAGTACTTC | CASSGRGRGETQYF
NA | TRBJ2-1 | TRBV4-1 | TRBD2 | TGCGCCAGCAGCCTCCCCCGGAGCGGGAGGGCCGGGGTCCATGAGCAGTTCTTC | CASSLPRSGRAGVHEQFF
NA | TRBJ1-1 | TRBV20-1 | NA | TGCAGTGCTAGGGAGGGGACTGAAGCTTTCTTT | CSAREGTEAFF
NA | TRBJ1-2 | TRBV20-1 | NA | TGCAGCCTCCAGGGATATGGCTACACCTTC | CSLQGYGYTF
NA | TRBJ1-2 | TRBV7-9 | NA | TGTGCCAGCAGTTCCTGGGGGGACTATGGCTACACCTTC | CASSSWGDYGYTF
NA | TRBJ1-4 | TRBV18 | TRBD1 | TGTGCCAGCTCACCGGGACAGGGGCGTGGTGAACTGTTTTTT | CASSPGQGRGELFF
NA | TRBJ2-3 | TRBV29-1 | NA | TGCAGCTCACGGGAGTTAGATACGCAGTATTTT | CSSRELDTQYF
NA | TRBJ2-1 | TRBV6-5 | NA | TGTGCCAGCAGTTACGGGCACAAATTAAATGAGCAGTTCTTC | CASSYGHKLNEQFF
NA | TRBJ1-1 | TRBV9 | NA | TGTGCCAGCAGCGTAACTTGGTACACTGAAGCTTTCTTT | CASSVTWYTEAFF
NA | TRBJ1-1 | TRBV7-8 | NA | TGTGCCAGCAGCCCAGGGGTGGGCGGGGGCACTGAAGCTTTCTTT | CASSPGVGGGTEAFF
NA | TRBJ2-7 | TRBV7-9 | TRBD2 | TGTGCCAGCAGCCTTTGGACGGGACTAGCGGGAGGCTACGAGCAGTACTTC | CASSLWTGLAGGYEQYF
NA | TRBJ2-3 | TRBV7-9 | TRBD2 | TGTGCCAGCGGGGGGGGGTCAGATACGCAGTATTTT | CASGGGSDTQYF
NA | TRBJ2-7 | TRBV29-1 | TRBD1 | TGCAGCGTGGGGACAGGCTCCTACGAGCAGTACTTC | CSVGTGSYEQYF
NA | TRBJ2-5 | TRBV6-1 | TRBD2 | TGTGCCAGCATCACTAGCGCTCTAATTGTGGGGACCCAGTACTTC | CASITSALIVGTQYF
few | TRBJ1-1 | TRBV28 | NA | TGTGCCAGCAGTATGGCGAACAGACGGCTGAACACTGAAGCTTTCTTT | CASSMANRRLNTEAFF
NA | TRBJ2-1 | TRBV7-9 | NA | TGTGCCATATTACAGCCACCTCTTGTTAATGAGCAGTTCTTC | CAILQPPLVNEQFF
NA | TRBJ2-3 | TRBV10-2 | NA | TGCGCCAGCCGGCCTCAGGGAGGGGGTTGGGTCGAGACGCAGTATTTT | CASRPQGGGWVETQYF
NA | TRBJ2-1 | TRBV4-1 | TRBD2 | TGCGCCAGCAGCCAACCCACTAGCGGGAAGGAGCAGTTCTTC | CASSQPTSGKEQFF
NA | TRBJ1-4 | TRBV30 | TRBD1 | TGTGCCTGGAGTGGAGGGACAGGCGAAAAACTGTTTTTT | CAWSGGTGEKLFF
NA | TRBJ2-1 | TRBV6-1 | NA | TGTGCCAGCAACTACGAGGGTGAGCAGTTCTTC | CASNYEGEQFF
NA | TRBJ2-1 | TRBV12-2 | NA | TGTGCAAGTCGCTTAGCGCTTATTTTTACTAGCGGGCAAAATGAGCAGTTCTTC | CASRLALIFTSGQNEQFF
NA | TRBJ2-2 | TRBV18 | TRBD1 | TGTGCCAGCTCACCACAGGGGGCTAGCACCGGGGAGCTGTTTTTT | CASSPQGASTGELFF
NA | TRBJ2-5 | TRBV11-2 | TRBD2 | TGTGCCAGCAGCCCGACGACTAGCGGGGACCAAGAGACCCAGTACTTC | CASSPTTSGDQETQYF
NA | TRBJ1-1 | TRBV6-4 | TRBD1 | TGTGCCAGCAGCTCGGGGACAGCTGCTTTCTTT | CASSSGTAAFF
NA | TRBJ2-2 | TRBV28 | NA | TGTGCCAGCAGTTTAAGCCCAGGGCTGTTGGGGACCGGGGAGCTGTTTTTT | CASSLSPGLLGTGELFF
once | TRBJ1-2 | TRBV19 | NA | TGTGCCAGTAGTATAGATGGGCAGACCTCCTATGGCTACACCTTC | CASSIDGQTSYGYTF
few | TRBJ1-2 | TRBV7-8 | NA | TGTGCCAGCAGCTTACTTGACGGGCAGGGCTATGGCTACACCTTC | CASSLLDGQGYGYTF
NA | TRBJ2-6 | TRBV5-1 | NA | TGCGCCAGCAGCTTGGGGGCAGTCTCTGGGGCCAACGTCCTGACTTTC | CASSLGAVSGANVLTF
NA | TRBJ2-5 | TRBV28 | NA | TGTGCCAGTTCCACAAGGAGACTACTCAGCGGAGAGACCCAGTACTTC | CASSTRRLLSGETQYF
NA | TRBJ2-3 | TRBV10-3 | NA | TGTGCCATCAGTGTGGCGGACTACACAGATACGCAGTATTTT | CAISVADYTDTQYF
NA | TRBJ1-1 | TRBV2 | NA | TGTGCCAGCAGTGATCCGGGAGGGGACTGGAACACTGAAGCTTTCTTT | CASSDPGGDWNTEAFF
NA | TRBJ2-1 | TRBV10-1 | TRBD2 | TGCGCCAGCAGTGAGAGCCTAGCGGGAGTAGGGGTCGGGGATGAGCAGTTCTTC | CASSESLAGVGVGDEQFF
once | TRBJ1-5 | TRBV6-6 | NA | TGTGCCAGCAGTGCGACAGGCAATCAGCCCCAGCATTTT | CASSATGNQPQHF
NA | TRBJ1-1 | TRBV27 | NA | TGTGCCAGCAGTCCTCACTTGAACACTGAAGCTTTCTTT | CASSPHLNTEAFF
NA | TRBJ2-2 | TRBV25-1 | NA | TGTGCCAGCTCAGGGATGAACACCGGGGAGCTGTTTTTT | CASSGMNTGELFF
NA | TRBJ2-1 | TRBV29-1 | NA | TGCAGCGTTGAATGGCGGATTTTGGGCAATGAGCAGTTCTTC | CSVEWRILGNEQFF
NA | TRBJ2-7 | TRBV19 | NA | TGTGCCAGTTCCCCGGGATGGTCCCTCGAGCAGTACTTC | CASSPGWSLEQYF
NA | TRBJ1-3 | TRBV6-5 | TRBD1 | TGTGCCAGCAGTTCTTACAGGGGCTCTGGAAACACCATATATTTT | CASSSYRGSGNTIYF
once | TRBJ2-7 | TRBV29-1 | NA | TGCAGCGTTGAAGGAGACTACGAGCAGTACTTC | CSVEGDYEQYF
NA | TRBJ2-3 | TRBV7-9 | TRBD2 | TGTGCCAGCAGCCCCCGCTTCCGGGAGGCGAGCACAGATACGCAGTATTTT | CASSPRFREASTDTQYF
NA | TRBJ1-3 | TRBV28 | NA | TGTGCCAGCAGTGTCGGGGGGGAAGCTGGAAACACCATATATTTT | CASSVGGEAGNTIYF
NA | TRBJ1-5 | TRBV6-5 | TRBD1 | TGTGCCAGCAGGGGACAGGGGAATCAGCCCCAGCATTTT | CASRGQGNQPQHF
once | TRBJ2-5 | TRBV7-7 | NA | TGTGCCAGCAGCTTAGCAGGGGGTGGCCCCTCTGGGAAAGAGACCCAGTACTTC | CASSLAGGGPSGKETQYF
NA | TRBJ1-4 | TRBV14 | TRBD1 | TGTGCCAGCAGCCCGTGGACAGGGTTTAGTGAAAAACTGTTTTTT | CASSPWTGFSEKLFF
NA | TRBJ2-5 | TRBV27 | TRBD2 | TGTGCCAGCAGTGTCGCCCTAATAGCGGGAGGGGATCAAGAGACCCAGTACTTC | CASSVALIAGGDQETQYF
NA | TRBJ1-5 | TRBV5-5 | NA | TGTGCCAGCAGCTTCGGGAACCAGCCCCAGCATTTT | CASSFGNQPQHF